This TCR beta chain originates from a study of monozygotic twins with inflammatory bowel disease. The CDR3 length is 16 residues. TCRdb reanalyzed the 5' RACE reads and collapses them to one entry per CDR3 protein, without DNA. This sample's clone table lists approximately 400,000 distinct CDR3 sequences. The chain couples TRBV12-3 or TRBV12-4 to TRBJ1-3; there is no DNA to check the TCRdb D call of TRBD1. Sequences were obtained from blood. The clonotype was recovered from a human donor with ulcerative colitis or Crohn's disease, or a healthy co-twin of an affected twin (not recorded which). The CDR3 sequence: CASSSPHRYSGNTIYF.